This T cell receptor (beta chain) was profiled in a study of cytomegalovirus exposure and HLA in healthy donors. Across the whole study: Membership in the Caucasian-associated ancestry cluster was found for 65% to 85% of almost 400 genotyped donors. Points from the study as a whole: A reported reduction in N-insertions relative to the approximately 690-donor mean was seen in an Asian-associated ancestry cluster in a later analysis. Productive rates of about 87% or about 30% were seen for most TCR beta V segments in an earlier analysis.

This clone was counted only a few times. What it recognizes is unknown. This PCR relied on a set of 60 Vbeta primers and 13 Jbeta primers. Generated by immunoSEQ multiplex PCR, the TCRdb table keeps only in-frame clones and is missing some. Of about 82,000 clones in the sample, around 77% were seen once. The CDR3 contains 13 residues. V lost 3 bases to trimming and J lost 6 bases; unmatched junction nucleotides: 4. Germline lookup yields CDR1 SQVTM and CDR2 ANQGSEA. This receptor was identified in a man aged 50-60 years in good health and CMV-seronegative. The V call is TRBV29-1, the J call TRBJ1-4, with 7 nucleotides matching TRBD1. Input material: PBMCs. CDR3 sequence: CSVDRQGDEKLFF. The DNA of the CDR3 is TGCAGCGTTGACCGGCAGGGGGATGAAAAACTGTTTTTT.